This T cell receptor (beta chain) was recovered during a study of molecular identifiers for immune sequencing clone quantification. At the level of the study: Naive CD8 RNA (around 20,000 or 100,000 cells) was divided into five aliquots, with four sequenced. Study outcomes and limitations: It was shown that clones above 20 RNA copies held over 99% of effector molecules, but under 1% in naive cells.

Turning to this clonotype: Its antigen is as yet unknown.

Sorted naive CD8 T cells, 20,000 to 1,000,000, were sequenced from 10%, 30% or 50% RNA. Isolation of naive CD8 T cells was achieved by sorting on a CD8+CD4-CCR7+CD45RA+ phenotype. The CDR3 runs 13 residues. CDR1 is MNHEY, CDR2 SVGAGI, per germline. Trimming stripped 2 bases from V and 3 bases from J, with 6 bases between. TCRdb passed the PCR reads through MiXCR, listing each CDR3 protein once. The data hold under 100,000 distinct CDR3 sequences, with approximately 25% observed a single time. The receptor was isolated from a human donor in good health. Some libraries in this study had Jurkat cell RNA spiked in. Source material: naive CD8+ T cells from blood, with Jurkat cell RNA spiked in. Subset denoted: FACS-sorted CD8+CD4-CCR7+CD45RA+ naive T cells. This chain links TRBV6-5 with TRBJ2-3, with unresolved D. The CDR3 DNA reads as TGTGCCAGCAGTTACGCTTATACAGATACGCAGTATTTT. Translation: CASSYAYTDTQYF.